This entry lists 18 T cell receptor beta chains sequenced from one sample in a study of shared clonotypes between healthy human individuals. Method: immunoSEQ multiplex PCR; TCRdb's copy keeps in-frame clones and lacks some. Counted here are over 2 million clones, roughly 96% occurring once; the ten biggest clones make up 0.1% to 0.15%. Source material: naive CD4+ T cells sorted from blood. Subset: CD45RA+ positively selected. These receptors all come from a man aged 18 to 35 in good health.

The chain links TRBV7-9 to TRBJ1-4; 7 positions match TRBD1. V was clipped by 5 bases and J by 4 bases; unmatched bases: 4. Germline loops: CDR1 SEHNR, CDR2 FQNEAQ (reference sequence). The CDR3 sequence is 14 residues long. CDR3 DNA: TGTGCCAGCAGCCCCAGGGGGGGTAATGAAAAACTGTTTTTT. It translates to CASSPRGGNEKLFF.

J is TRBJ2-3 and V is TRBV11-2; D is unclear. CDR1 is SGHAT and CDR2 is FQNNGV in the germline V gene. Trimming removed 6 bases at V and 1 base at J, with 8 bases between. The CDR3 covers 13 residues. The CDR3 sequence: CASSSQGTDTQYF. CDR3 coding DNA: TGTGCCAGCAGTTCGCAGGGCACAGATACGCAGTATTTT.

The chain joins TRBV6-6 to TRBJ2-1; 11 bases line up with TRBD1. Germline V CDR1 and CDR2: MNHNY, SVGAGI (reference sequence). V shed 7 bases and J 4 bases; nucleotides not matched to a gene: 9. CDR3 size: 16 residues. The CDR3 region has the DNA TGTGCCAGCACCACCACCGGGACAGGGGGTTACAATGAGCAGTTCTTC. Amino acid sequence: CASTTTGTGGYNEQFF.

V usage is TRBV10-3 and J usage is TRBJ2-2, with D tentatively TRBD1 (6 bases). The CDR3 spans 17 residues. Trimming left V 3 bases short and J 5 bases short, with 19 bases between. In germline, CDR1 is ENHRY, CDR2 SYGVKD. The CDR3 DNA follows: TGTGCCATCAGTGAACCTGGGGGCGCGATAGGAACCGGGGAGCTGTTTTTT. Encoded protein: CAISEPGGAIGTGELFF.

About this clone itself: A much bigger clone sits one base away, suggesting this may be a read error. The chain couples TRBV7-9 to TRBJ2-2, with a tentative D call TRBD2 (6 bases). The CDR3 sequence is 16 residues long. The germline V gene encodes CDR1 SEHNR and CDR2 FQNEAQ (reference sequence). This CDR3 reads CASSHEMGRSTGELLF. CDR3 bases: TGTGCCAGCAGCCACGAGATGGGGAGGAGCACCGGGGAGCTGCTTTTT. Looking up the rest from reference TRBV7-9 and TRBJ2-2 gives the full variable domain: DTGVSQNPRHKITKRGQNVTFRCDPISEHNRLYWYRQTLGQGPEFLTYFQNEAQLEKSRLLSDRFSAERPKGSFSTLEIQRTEQGDSAMYLCASSHEMGRSTGELLFGEGSRLTVL.

This rearrangement joins TRBV4-2 to TRBJ2-7, with a weak D call TRBD2 (7 bases). V lost 1 base and J lost 3, with 19 bases in between. The germline gives CDR1 LGHNA, CDR2 YNFKEQ. There are 17 residues in the CDR3. The CDR3 sequence: CASSQAGLGGGHYEQYF. CDR3 nucleotide sequence: TGTGCCAGCAGCCAAGCCGGGCTTGGCGGGGGCCACTACGAGCAGTACTTC.

This chain's CDR3 is CASSEQGAGANVLTF. The CDR3 DNA sequence: TGTGCCAGCAGTGAACAGGGGGCTGGGGCCAACGTCCTGACTTTC. V is TRBV6-1 and J is TRBJ2-6; 7 nucleotides align to TRBD1. CDR3 length equals 15 residues. V trimming: 2 bases; J trimming: 2 bases; junction bases outside the gene matches: 0. Germline CDR1 reads MNHNS; CDR2 reads SASEGT.

About this clone itself: The sample has other DNA sequences that encode this CDR3 too. J is TRBJ1-1 and V is TRBV5-1, with TRBD1 matching 8 bases. The CDR3 length is 14 residues. Per the germline V gene, CDR1 is SGHRS and CDR2 is YFSETQ. J gave up 3 bases and V 4 bases, and 5 bases lay outside the gene matches. Here the CDR3 reads CASSLTGGYTEAFF. CDR3 sequence (DNA): TGCGCCAGCAGCCTTACAGGGGGGTACACTGAAGCTTTCTTT.

The chain employs TRBV5-3 and TRBJ2-7; 12 bases agree with TRBD1. TRBV5-3 is sorted into the ORF group, with uncertain function. CDR3 length equals 16 residues. V gave up 3 bases and J gave up 3 bases; unmatched junction bases: 7. In nucleotides, the CDR3 is TGTGCCAGAAGCTCTACCGGGACAGGGGGCAACTACGAGCAGTACTTC. Its translation is CARSSTGTGGNYEQYF.

This chain uses TRBV11-3 with TRBJ2-3; D assignment may be TRBD1 or TRBD2 (7 bases each). This CDR3 is built from 14 residues. The V gene's germline CDR1 is SGHNT and CDR2 YENEEA. The V gene lost 2 bases and the J gene lost 4 bases, with 10 bases spanning the gap. CDR3 sequence reads: CASSLQGGSDTQYF. The CDR3 DNA reads TGTGCCAGCAGCTTACAGGGGGGGTCAGATACGCAGTATTTT.

This sequence joins TRBV9 and TRBJ2-1, with 8 bases lining up with TRBD2. Germline V gene sequence: CDR1 SGDLS, CDR2 YYNGEE. V lost 0 bases to trimming and J lost 4 bases; unmatched junction nucleotides: 6. The CDR3 has 16 residues. Here the CDR3 reads CASSVGGAGAYNEQFF. The CDR3 region has the DNA TGTGCCAGCAGCGTAGGTGGAGCGGGGGCTTACAATGAGCAGTTCTTC.

On this clone itself: The sample carries other DNA sequences with the same CDR3. The chain links TRBV18 to TRBJ2-7; 7 bases are a match to TRBD1. In germline, CDR1 is KGHSH, CDR2 LQKENI. The V segment lost 1 base and the J segment 2 bases; nucleotides outside the gene matches: 2. The CDR3 is 14 amino acids. CDR3: CASSPQQGAYEQYF. The CDR3 DNA sequence: TGTGCCAGCTCACCACAGCAGGGGGCCTACGAGCAGTACTTC.

The chain uses TRBV6-1 and TRBJ2-7; maybe TRBD1 (6 bases). Germline values: CDR1 MNHNS, CDR2 SASEGT. The length of the CDR3 is 15 residues. V was shortened by 4 bases and J by 0 bases, with 13 bases between the two germline ends. The CDR3 loop reads CASSATGQASYEQYF. CDR3 sequence (DNA): TGTGCCAGCAGTGCGACAGGCCAGGCCTCCTACGAGCAGTACTTC.

The chain couples TRBV6-6 to TRBJ1-5; the D is unclear. V lost 6 bases to trimming and J lost 3 bases, with 15 bases between them. CDR1 and CDR2 (germline): MNHNY, SVGAGI (reference sequence). This CDR3 is 15 amino acids long. The CDR3 nucleotides are TGTGCCAGCAGAAGCCCCCAGGAAATCAATCAGCCCCAGCATTTT. Protein: CASRSPQEINQPQHF.

The chain recombines TRBV6-4 with TRBJ2-7; a possible D gene is TRBD1 (5 bases). Germline-derived CDR1 and CDR2 are MRHNA and SNTAGT. This CDR3 has 15 residues. The V end lost 11 bases, the J end lost 2 bases, and 22 bases lay between the germline ends. The CDR3 is CASEGGRAFPYEQYF. In DNA, the CDR3 is TGTGCCTCCGAAGGTGGCAGGGCCTTTCCCTACGAGCAGTACTTC.

Here the CDR3 reads CASTYVSGKAYEQYF. CDR3 bases: TGTGCCAGCACCTACGTTAGCGGGAAAGCTTACGAGCAGTACTTC. The gene calls are TRBV7-2 and TRBJ2-7; 8 bases map to TRBD2. Trimming removed 7 bases from V and 4 bases from J; junction bases left unmatched: 12. CDR3 length equals 15 residues. CDR1 is SGHTA and CDR2 is FQGNSA in the germline V gene.

The gene calls are TRBV5-1 and TRBJ1-6; D remains ambiguous. V lost 4 bases, J lost 0 bases, and 11 bases lay in between. Germline lookup yields CDR1 SGHRS and CDR2 YFSETQ. This CDR3 is 16 amino acids long. The DNA for the CDR3 is TGCGCCAGCAGCATAAGGGCAGACTCCTATAATTCACCCCTCCACTTT. Its protein product is CASSIRADSYNSPLHF.

The table lists this clone with a count of one. The chain joins TRBV28 to TRBJ1-6, with D tentatively TRBD1 (5 bases). The germline V gene has CDR1 MDHEN and CDR2 SYDVKM. V lost 2 bases and J 0 bases, leaving 14 bases between the germline ends. This CDR3 has 18 residues. CDR3 nucleotides: TGTGCCAGCAGTTTACCGAGACAGTCTAGCTCCTATAATTCACCCCTCCACTTT. This translates into CASSLPRQSSSYNSPLHF.